This entry features one T cell receptor (beta chain) sequence. What it recognizes is unknown. The PCR used 60 Vbeta and 13 Jbeta primers. In the source study's methods: Later, an analysis found approximately 80 million unique TCR beta chains, and roughly 10 million of these were shared. The repertoire was sequenced with immunoSEQ multiplex PCR; TCRdb's copy has only in-frame clones and lacks some. That table is the source of V, J and clone size, and D and trimming were worked out from the DNA. The sample has fewer than 90,000 clones; 70% are singletons. This sample was taken from a study of cytomegalovirus exposure and HLA in healthy donors. Background on the study: Most genotyped donors, around 78% of 300 to 400, had Caucasian-associated genetic ancestry. Study-wide results and limits: V- and J-gene trimming in TCR beta was tied to a missense DCLRE1C variant by an analysis performed later.

The donors, nominally healthy at sampling, likely had unrecorded immune exposures. The V and J ends lost 5 bases and 5 bases, in that order; junction bases with no gene match: 8. CDR1 and CDR2 (germline): MNHEY, SVGAGI. CDR3 length: 15 amino acids. The sequencing sample was made of PBMCs. This receptor was obtained from a woman in her fifties or sixties in good health and CMV-seropositive. V usage is TRBV6-5 and J usage is TRBJ2-5; 10 nucleotides align to TRBD1. CDR3 loop: CASSAGTGVKETQYF. The CDR3 DNA sequence: TGTGCCAGCAGTGCCGGGACAGGGGTCAAGGAGACCCAGTACTTC.